This T cell receptor (beta chain) appears in the sequencing data of a study of T cell changes during pregnancy in multiple sclerosis. This CDR3 region has 16 residues. Germline-derived CDR1 and CDR2 are SGDLS and YYNGEE. Trimming left V 0 bases short and J 4 bases short, with 15 bases between. Assay used: immunoSEQ multiplex PCR; TCRdb lists only in-frame clones, some missing. The profile shows some 69,000 clones, roughly 92% of them singletons. This sequence originates from a female donor in good health, enrolled as a control in a pregnancy study. The chain carries TRBV9 and TRBJ2-3, with D possibly being TRBD2 (6 bases). The material was peripheral blood, obtained in the second trimester of pregnancy. The CDR3 protein is CASSVEGSGTSDTQYF. The CDR3 DNA sequence: TGTGCCAGCAGCGTAGAGGGTAGCGGTACTTCAGATACGCAGTATTTT. Using reference TRBV9 and TRBJ2-3 for the parts outside the CDR3, the full variable domain is DSGVTQTPKHLITATGQRVTLRCSPRSGDLSVYWYQQSLDQGLQFLIQYYNGEERAKGNILERFSAQQFPDLHSELNLSSLELGDSALYFCASSVEGSGTSDTQYFGPGTRLTVL.